This T cell receptor beta chain was captured in a study of T cell responses to AZD1222 COVID-19 vaccine. Whole-study findings and limits: Most donors were white British, females outnumbered males, and clonal diversity was possibly underestimated. Baseline seropositives among AZD1222 recipients totaled only five or six.

Clones were sequenced by immunoSEQ multiplex PCR, and TCRdb holds only the in-frame ones, with some missing. The sample shows 100,000 to 120,000 clones, around nine tenths of them seen only once. Comment on this clone: Its target is unknown.

Trimming removed 2 bases from V and 0 bases from J, with 11 bases in between. The germline gives CDR1 SEHNR, CDR2 FQNEAQ (reference sequence). The CDR3 has 17 residues. Specimen: peripheral blood, collected 28 days after the second AZD1222 dose. The receptor was derived from an adult who received the AZD1222 COVID-19 vaccine. The rearrangement links TRBV7-9 to TRBJ2-6; D is unclear. The CDR3 DNA follows: TGTGCCAGCAGCTTACCATCTGGACCCTCTGGGGCCAACGTCCTGACTTTC. This codes for CASSLPSGPSGANVLTF.